This TCR beta chain was captured by sequencing in a study of blood T cell repertoires in COVID-19 (TCRdb year 2020). About the investigation overall: Samples covering the acute and convalescent phases of COVID-19 were provided by collaborators in the United States, Italy and Spain. Where HLA class I and class II types were available, the types were taken from metadata supplied by the sample provider, not from assay-based typing. The dataset comprised deeply sampled blood TCRbeta repertoires from subjects exposed to, actively infected with, or recovered from COVID-19. Sample metadata almost always included a de-identified subject ID, COVID-19 status, age in years and sex. The material from the prospective study consisted of cDNA or gDNA derived from T cells, B-cell-depleted T cells, or PBMCs. Samples came from the ongoing ImmuneRACE study (first 160 participants) plus 1,254 subjects from 6 global collaborators. The repertoires were released in a freely available public database intended as a resource for research on the immune response to SARS-CoV-2. Overall study outcomes, separate from this receptor: How much clinical and demographic metadata was included differed by source and by participant, and the metadata was provided uncurated.

The immunoSEQ Assay, a bias-controlled multiplex PCR, was used to amplify TCRbeta CDR3 regions from genomic DNA. In the authors' own workflow: The number of nucleated cells in each sample was estimated from the amplification of reference gene primers within the assay. To quantify the absolute abundance of each unique TCRbeta CDR3 rearrangement, sequence reads were collapsed and filtered. For each sample, productive Simpson clonality was calculated by taking the square root of Simpson's diversity index across productive rearrangements. TCRdb limited this immuneACCESS table to in-frame rearrangements with V and J called. A share of clones is missing; checked studies link under half to unresolved V genes, and the rest is unexplained. V and J calls and clone size are copied from that table; D and trimming were computed from the DNA. Counted in this sample were under 250,000 clones; roughly four fifths of them appeared once. The top ten constitute roughly 9.8% of the sample.

Counted from cysteine to phenylalanine, this CDR3 has 16 amino acids. Only the CDR3 portion is preserved as DNA: 48 bases, with reading frame beginning at the first base. Trimming at the junction amounts to 5 bases on V and 4 bases on J, and the germline ends lie 18 bases apart. CDR1 KGHSH and CDR2 LQKENI were looked up in the germline V gene. Collaborating institutions collected whole blood in K2EDTA tubes following their own protocols. For TCRbeta analysis, collaborators shipped samples as frozen whole blood, isolated PBMCs, or DNA extracted from either of those sample types. Remarks on this clone: Its cognate antigen has yet to be identified. Within one base of it there is no much larger clone, and no base qualities were kept.

The sequence joins TRBV18 to TRBJ2-1; possibly the D gene is TRBD1, per 8 matching bases. Material for sequencing was peripheral blood. The receptor was derived from an elderly man with acute or convalescent COVID-19. The CDR3 has the sequence CASSSQGGNGYNEQFF. In nucleotide form, the sequence is TGTGCCAGCTCATCACAGGGGGGGAATGGTTACAATGAGCAGTTCTTC.